This T cell receptor beta chain is from a study of cytomegalovirus exposure and HLA in healthy donors. Germline-derived CDR1 and CDR2 are SGHTA and FQGTGA. V was pared by 5 bases and J by 8 bases, with 9 bases of the junction left unmatched. The CDR3 extends over 16 amino acids. General study findings and limits: Three chains linked to CMV were shown in vitro to be specific for CMV antigens. A later analysis showed HLA-associated TCR beta chains outstripping equally common others in clonal expansion.

Primers included in the PCR were 60 Vbeta and 13 Jbeta primers. Here immunoSEQ multiplex PCR was the method, and the copy in TCRdb shows in-frame clones only, minus some. The sample lists approximately 170,000 clones; roughly three quarters were seen once. The donors, nominally healthy at sampling, likely had unrecorded immune exposures. To note about this clone: Its matching antigen is unknown.

This TCR was sampled from a woman aged 40 to 55 in good health and CMV-seropositive. The specimen sequenced was PBMCs. V gene TRBV7-3 combines with J gene TRBJ2-1, with 13 bases identical to TRBD2. The CDR3 sequence: CASSHAGLAGVDEQFF. CDR3 bases: TGTGCCAGCAGCCATGCCGGACTAGCGGGGGTCGATGAGCAGTTCTTC.